The TCR beta chain under discussion was sequenced for a study of post-analysis software for immune sequencing data. Whole-study findings and limits: The study found TRBV5-6, TRBV5-1 and TRBV20-1 among several TRBV segments more frequent in patients than controls.

The CDR3 length is 17 residues. The germline CDR1 and CDR2 sequences are WSHSY and SAAADI. Trimming took 4 bases from V and 2 from J; bases not matched to a gene: 13. In its sample, this clonotype was seen a few times. The antigen is undetermined. The TCR beta cDNA libraries carried unique molecular identifiers. TCRdb called the PCR reads again in MiXCR, with one record for every CDR3 protein. The table has roughly 800,000 distinct CDR3 sequences, about 53% seen once. Material: blood. This clonotype was obtained from a girl between 5 and 17 years old with multiple sclerosis. This chain uses TRBV10-2 with TRBJ2-5, with 7 positions matching TRBD1. The CDR3: CASSGYYGTDLQETQYF. In DNA form, the CDR3 reads TGCGCCAGCAGTGGATATTACGGGACAGACCTACAAGAGACCCAGTACTTC.